A single sample is the source of the 5 T cell receptor beta chains below, sequenced in a study of OX40 agonist ivuxolimab in advanced cancers. The repertoire was sequenced with immunoSEQ multiplex PCR; TCRdb's copy has only in-frame clones and lacks some. The sample records about 92,000 clones, roughly four fifths being singletons. This material consisted of CD4+ or CD8+ T cells sorted from blood, taken in a trial of the OX40 agonist ivuxolimab. Receptors originate from an adult with an advanced solid tumor such as melanoma, head and neck, liver or kidney cancer.

The V gene is TRBV12-5, the J gene TRBJ2-2; 14 nucleotides agree with TRBD2. With V trimmed by 6 bases and J by 7 bases, 7 bases remained unmatched. Germline V gene data show CDR1 as LGHNT and CDR2 as FRNRAP. The CDR3 contains 16 residues. CDR3 sequence (DNA): TGTGCTAGTGGCCCCGGGACTAGCGGGAGTATCGGGGAGCTGTTTTTT. This translates into CASGPGTSGSIGELFF.

This sequence joins TRBV6-1 and TRBJ2-3, with 7 bases identical to TRBD1. The CDR3 extends over 14 amino acids. Germline V CDR1 and CDR2: MNHNS, SASEGT. The trim removed 4 bases at V and 1 base at J, leaving 2 bases unmatched. The CDR3 DNA reads TGTGCCAGCAGTGGAGGGGGCGGCACAGATACGCAGTATTTT. This codes for CASSGGGGTDTQYF.

CDR3 DNA sequence: TGCGCCAGCAGCCTCACCTTGAGGGGAGCTAACTATGGCTACACCTTC. Amino acids: CASSLTLRGANYGYTF. The chain links TRBV4-3 to TRBJ1-2; a possible D gene is TRBD1 (5 bases). Germline V gives CDR1 LGHNA, CDR2 YSLEER. The CDR3 spans 16 residues. With 4 bases removed from V and 0 bases from J, the gap between germline ends came to 15 bases.

This clone occurred once. This chain connects TRBV6-5 to TRBJ2-3; the match to TRBD2 covers 9 bases. The junction had 14 bases not matched to a gene; V was cut back by 11 bases and J by 5 bases. Germline V lookup: CDR1 MNHEY, CDR2 SVGAGI. The CDR3 runs 15 residues. The CDR3 protein is CASDQRGLALDTQYF. CDR3 DNA: TGTGCCTCAGATCAAAGGGGACTAGCCTTAGATACGCAGTATTTT.

This clone was detected only a few times. This rearrangement joins TRBV4-3 to TRBJ2-3, with TRBD2 matching over 8 bases. The junction had 6 bases not matched to a gene; V was cut back by 0 bases and J by 4 bases. CDR3 length equals 16 residues. Germline values: CDR1 LGHNA, CDR2 YSLEER. In DNA, the CDR3 is TGCGCCAGCAGCCAAGACATGGCGGGGGGTGCAGATACGCAGTATTTT. Its protein is CASSQDMAGGADTQYF.